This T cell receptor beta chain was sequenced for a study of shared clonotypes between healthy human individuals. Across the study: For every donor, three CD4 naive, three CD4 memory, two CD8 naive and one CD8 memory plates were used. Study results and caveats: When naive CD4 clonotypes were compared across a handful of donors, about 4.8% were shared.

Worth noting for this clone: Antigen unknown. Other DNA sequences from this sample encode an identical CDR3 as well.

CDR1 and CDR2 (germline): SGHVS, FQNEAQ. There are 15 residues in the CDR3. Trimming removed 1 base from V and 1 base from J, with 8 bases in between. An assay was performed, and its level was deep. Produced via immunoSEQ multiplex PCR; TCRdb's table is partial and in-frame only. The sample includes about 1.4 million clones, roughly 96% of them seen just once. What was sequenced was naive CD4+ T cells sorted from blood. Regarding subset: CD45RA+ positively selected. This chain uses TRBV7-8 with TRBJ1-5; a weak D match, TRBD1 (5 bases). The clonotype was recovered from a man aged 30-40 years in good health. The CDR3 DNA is TGTGCCAGCAGCTTAGTCGGGGGAAGCAATCAGCCCCAGCATTTT. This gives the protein CASSLVGGSNQPQHF.